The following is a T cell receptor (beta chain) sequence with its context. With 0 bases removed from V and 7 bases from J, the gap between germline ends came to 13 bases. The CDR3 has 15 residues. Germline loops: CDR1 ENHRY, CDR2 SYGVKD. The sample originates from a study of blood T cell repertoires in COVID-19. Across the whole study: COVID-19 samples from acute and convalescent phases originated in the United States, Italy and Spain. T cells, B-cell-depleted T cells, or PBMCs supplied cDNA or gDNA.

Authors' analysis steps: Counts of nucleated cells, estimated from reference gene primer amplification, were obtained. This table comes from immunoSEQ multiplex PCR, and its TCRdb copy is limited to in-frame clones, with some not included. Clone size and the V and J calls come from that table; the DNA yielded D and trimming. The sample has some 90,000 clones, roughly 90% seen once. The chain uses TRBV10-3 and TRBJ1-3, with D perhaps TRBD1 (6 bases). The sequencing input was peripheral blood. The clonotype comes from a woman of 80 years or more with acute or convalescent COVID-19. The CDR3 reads CAISESVQGRNTIYF. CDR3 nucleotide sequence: TGTGCCATCAGTGAGTCTGTACAGGGAAGGAACACCATATATTTT.